This T cell receptor beta chain comes out of a study of cytomegalovirus exposure and HLA in healthy donors. Separation from the roughly 670-subject first cohort characterized the roughly 120-subject validation cohort, to which the donors belonged. Here immunoSEQ multiplex PCR was the method, and the copy in TCRdb shows in-frame clones only, minus some. The sample lists fewer than 200,000 clones, roughly 95% occurring once. The CDR3 is 17 residues long. From germline, CDR1 is ENHRY and CDR2 SYGVKD. Trimming took off 4 bases at V and 5 bases at J, with 24 bases between the two ends. The sequence was obtained from a woman aged 18 to 35 in good health and CMV-seronegative. Sequenced input: PBMCs. The rearrangement uses TRBV10-3 and TRBJ2-7; D remains unclear. In nucleotides, the CDR3 is TGTGCCATCAGTGGGCGCGGAGAATCCCTTACATTTAACGAGCAGTACTTC. Its translation: CAISGRGESLTFNEQYF.